These T cell receptor beta chains were read from a single sample in a study of vaccination and CD4 T cells after COVID-19. TCRdb reanalysed the PCR reads using MiXCR and keeps one entry per CDR3 protein. The sample yields under 15,000 distinct CDR3 sequences, under 50% seen once. These receptors are not linked to any known antigen. Sample: CD4+ T cells from blood, cultured in vitro, taken before SARS-CoV-2 vaccination. The receptors come from a human donor who had recovered from COVID-19. Each CDR3 is given with its conserved first and last residue. The D gene is left open where the match is weak. Some rows mark clone size as missing; the rest say once, few, many or name a class of expanded clone.

clone_size,j_call,d_call,v_call,cdr3_aa,cdr3_nt
-,TRBJ2-3,TRBD2,TRBV28,CASSFWLAEATDTQYF,TGTGCCAGCAGTTTCTGGCTAGCGGAGGCCACAGATACGCAGTATTTT
-,TRBJ2-3,-,TRBV20-1,CSVLLPYRDDTQYF,TGCAGTGTCCTACTTCCCTATAGGGATGATACGCAGTATTTT
few,TRBJ1-1,-,TRBV6-1,CASYRVGMPEAFF,TGTGCCAGCTATAGGGTGGGGATGCCTGAAGCTTTCTTT
-,TRBJ2-1,-,TRBV5-1,CASSLDPGLRGGEQFF,TGCGCCAGCAGCTTGGACCCGGGACTCAGGGGTGGCGAGCAGTTCTTC
large,TRBJ2-3,-,TRBV20-1,CSARAPFWVESLTDTQYF,TGCAGTGCTAGAGCCCCCTTCTGGGTAGAGAGTCTGACAGATACGCAGTATTTT
-,TRBJ1-5,TRBD1,TRBV20-1,CSARAPRDRVNQPQHF,TGCAGTGCTAGAGCCCCCAGGGACAGGGTTAATCAGCCCCAGCATTTT
-,TRBJ2-5,-,TRBV6-1,CASRVQGTQYF,TGTGCCAGCAGGGTACAGGGGACCCAGTACTTC
-,TRBJ2-7,TRBD2,TRBV7-2,CASSRGTSPPVWEQYF,TGTGCCAGCAGTCGAGGGACTAGCCCACCTGTATGGGAGCAGTACTTC
-,TRBJ1-2,-,TRBV7-2,CASSLDRQITNYGYTF,TGTGCCAGCAGCTTAGATCGACAGATCACTAACTATGGCTACACCTTC
-,TRBJ1-6,-,TRBV11-2,CASSLFGQGAGSSPLHF,TGTGCCAGCAGCTTATTTGGGCAGGGCGCGGGGAGTTCACCCCTCCACTTT
-,TRBJ1-5,-,TRBV20-1,CSARFDSNQPQHF,TGCAGTGCTAGATTCGACAGCAATCAGCCCCAGCATTTT
few,TRBJ2-2,TRBD1,TRBV24-1,CATRSTAGGAGGELFF,TGTGCCACCAGATCTACTGCAGGGGGCGCCGGCGGGGAGCTGTTTTTT
few,TRBJ1-2,-,TRBV20-1,CSAQTGGRLYGYTF,TGCAGTGCTCAGACAGGCGGACGATTGTATGGCTACACCTTC
-,TRBJ2-1,TRBD2,TRBV20-1,CSARVKSPLGGRSTHEQFF,TGCAGTGCTAGAGTTAAAAGCCCCCTAGGCGGGAGGTCTACCCATGAGCAGTTCTTC
medium-sized,TRBJ1-2,-,TRBV27,CASSSGFVDGYTF,TGTGCCAGCAGTTCAGGGTTCGTTGATGGCTACACCTTC
-,TRBJ1-3,-,TRBV6-1,CASSGWGSGNTIYF,TGTGCCAGCAGTGGGTGGGGCTCTGGAAACACCATATATTTT
-,TRBJ1-1,TRBD1,TRBV6-2/TRBV6-3,CASSLGTGEVNTEAFF,TGTGCCAGCAGCCTAGGGACAGGGGAGGTGAACACTGAAGCTTTCTTT
-,TRBJ2-3,TRBD2,TRBV20-1,CSARGLAGVGTDTQYF,TGCAGTGCTAGAGGACTAGCGGGAGTGGGCACAGATACGCAGTATTTT
-,TRBJ2-3,TRBD2,TRBV7-3,CASSSLAGVTDTQYF,TGTGCCAGCAGCTCGCTAGCGGGGGTCACAGATACGCAGTATTTT
-,TRBJ2-1,TRBD2,TRBV6-2/TRBV6-3,CASNPSAGTMTSGARNEQFF,TGTGCCAGCAACCCGTCGGCAGGGACAATGACTAGCGGAGCTCGAAATGAGCAGTTCTTC
-,TRBJ1-1,-,TRBV6-1,CASTGTGTEAFF,TGTGCCAGCACCGGGACGGGGACTGAAGCTTTCTTT
-,TRBJ1-2,TRBD1,TRBV5-5,CGSSLAGQGVYGYTF,TGTGGCAGCAGCTTGGCCGGACAGGGGGTTTATGGCTACACCTTC
once,TRBJ1-1,-,TRBV18,CASSPRQESNTEAFF,TGTGCCAGCTCACCAAGACAGGAGTCGAACACTGAAGCTTTCTTT
-,TRBJ2-1,-,TRBV11-2,CASSLDSVVQFF,TGTGCCAGCAGCTTAGATTCGGTTGTGCAATTCTTC
few,TRBJ1-5,-,TRBV2,CASSTGLGQPQHF,TGTGCCAGCAGTACAGGGTTAGGTCAGCCCCAGCATTTT
-,TRBJ2-6,TRBD2,TRBV5-4,CASSPYGRAGANVLTF,TGTGCCAGCAGCCCTTACGGGAGGGCAGGGGCCAACGTCCTGACTTTC
-,TRBJ2-2,TRBD2,TRBV7-2,CASSLERGTRELFF,TGTGCCAGCAGCTTAGAGCGGGGGACCCGGGAGCTGTTTTTT
once,TRBJ1-2,-,TRBV28,CASSTAGQTSWGYTF,TGTGCCAGCAGTACTGCCGGACAGACTTCGTGGGGCTACACCTTC
-,TRBJ1-2,-,TRBV30,CAWSGGTGYGYTF,TGTGCCTGGAGTGGTGGGACCGGCTATGGCTACACCTTC
-,TRBJ2-2,-,TRBV24-1,CATSDTRDTGELFF,TGTGCCACCAGTGATACTCGGGACACCGGGGAGCTGTTTTTT
-,TRBJ1-1,-,TRBV6-2/TRBV6-3,CASSLGGSGFF,TGTGCCAGCAGTTTAGGGGGAAGCGGTTTCTTT
-,TRBJ2-1,TRBD2,TRBV4-3,CASSQALFGTSGDNEQFF,TGCGCCAGCAGCCAAGCCCTTTTCGGGACTAGCGGGGACAATGAGCAGTTCTTC
few,TRBJ1-5,-,TRBV6-1,CASSELGNQPQHF,TGTGCCAGCAGTGAATTGGGGAATCAGCCCCAGCATTTT
-,TRBJ1-2,-,TRBV12-3/TRBV12-4,CASTPQPFYGYTF,TGTGCCAGCACCCCTCAGCCATTCTATGGCTACACCTTC
-,TRBJ2-3,-,TRBV7-2,CASSLFADTQYF,TGTGCCAGCAGCTTATTCGCAGATACGCAGTATTTT
few,TRBJ2-1,TRBD2,TRBV20-1,CSASFAGGSNEQFF,TGCAGTGCTAGTTTCGCGGGGGGGTCCAATGAGCAGTTCTTC
-,TRBJ2-2,-,TRBV7-2,CASSPTRDNTGELFF,TGTGCCAGCAGCCCGACTAGGGATAACACCGGGGAGCTGTTTTTT
few,TRBJ1-1,TRBD1,TRBV11-1,CASSSPGQGNTEAFF,TGTGCCAGCAGCTCCCCTGGACAGGGGAACACTGAAGCTTTCTTT
few,TRBJ2-5,-,TRBV6-5,CASSSGGRGGETQYF,TGTGCCAGCAGTTCCGGGGGCAGGGGTGGAGAGACCCAGTACTTC
-,TRBJ1-2,-,TRBV20-1,CSAGESYGYTF,TGCAGTGCCGGAGAGAGCTATGGCTACACCTTC
few,TRBJ1-2,-,TRBV27,CASSSTGNYGYTF,TGTGCCAGCAGTTCTACCGGAAACTATGGCTACACCTTC
few,TRBJ1-2,TRBD1,TRBV6-1,CASSEAGGEGYTF,TGTGCCAGCAGTGAAGCAGGGGGCGAAGGCTACACCTTC
few,TRBJ1-2,TRBD1,TRBV7-9,CASSSQQGAEGYTF,TGTGCCAGCAGCTCTCAACAGGGGGCAGAGGGCTACACCTTC
-,TRBJ1-2,TRBD1,TRBV5-4,CASSSELGDRHINYGYTF,TGTGCCAGCAGCTCGGAGCTGGGGGACAGACATATTAACTATGGCTACACCTTC
-,TRBJ1-5,-,TRBV6-1,CASSGQSNQPQHF,TGTGCCAGCAGTGGACAGAGCAATCAGCCCCAGCATTTT
few,TRBJ1-1,-,TRBV7-9,CASSFKGGTEAFF,TGTGCCAGCAGCTTCAAGGGTGGGACTGAAGCTTTCTTT
-,TRBJ2-5,TRBD2,TRBV28,CASTRVLAGKETQYF,TGTGCCAGCACCCGAGTGTTAGCGGGAAAAGAGACCCAGTACTTC
-,TRBJ2-7,TRBD2,TRBV28,CASSLAGVGGEQYF,TGTGCCAGCAGTCTAGCGGGGGTGGGGGGCGAGCAGTACTTC
-,TRBJ2-1,TRBD2,TRBV7-7,CASSTLKASGREEQFF,TGTGCCAGCAGCACTCTTAAGGCTAGCGGGAGGGAGGAGCAGTTCTTC
-,TRBJ1-1,-,TRBV27,CASSLKGEAFF,TGTGCCAGCAGTTTAAAGGGAGAAGCTTTCTTT